Following are 19 T cell receptor beta chains from one sample sequenced in a study of cytomegalovirus exposure and HLA in healthy donors. Researchers ran the PCR with 60 Vbeta and 13 Jbeta primers. Some clones are missing from TCRdb's copy, which holds only in-frame ones; the method was immunoSEQ multiplex PCR. The listing records 40,000 or so clones. The sequenced sample consisted of PBMCs. The receptors shown here come from a male donor in good health and CMV-seronegative.

This sequence joins TRBV5-1 and TRBJ2-1, with 9 bases that match TRBD1. CDR3 size: 16 residues. V shed 0 bases and J 8 bases; nucleotides not matched to a gene: 9. Germline CDR1 reads SGHRS; CDR2 reads YFSETQ. CDR3 sequence reads: CASSLGEGTGIDEQFF. The CDR3, as DNA: TGCGCCAGCAGCTTGGGGGAAGGGACAGGGATAGATGAGCAGTTCTTC. Combining the CDR3 with reference TRBV5-1 and TRBJ2-1 gives the whole variable domain KAGVTQTPRYLIKTRGQQVTLSCSPISGHRSVSWYQQTPGQGLQFLFEYFSETQRNKGNFPGRFSGRQFSNSRSEMNVSTLELGDSALYLCASSLGEGTGIDEQFFGPGTRLTVL.

This chain connects TRBV7-9 to TRBJ1-5; D uncertain. Germline V CDR1 and CDR2: SEHNR, FQNEAQ (reference sequence). With 5 bases removed from V and 0 bases from J, the gap between germline ends came to 8 bases. The CDR3 covers 14 residues. CDR3 in DNA: TGTGCCAGCAGCGCCGCGTATAGCAATCAGCCCCAGCATTTT. It encodes CASSAAYSNQPQHF.

This sequence joins TRBV7-2 and TRBJ1-6; D is possibly TRBD1 (6 bases). Germline values: CDR1 SGHTA, CDR2 FQGNSA. The CDR3 extends over 14 amino acids. Trimming took 6 bases from V and 7 from J, leaving 13 bases between them. The chain's CDR3 is CASSYGQLNSPLHF. The DNA of the CDR3 is TGTGCCAGCAGTTATGGACAGTTAAATTCACCCCTCCACTTT. Complete variable domain (other parts from reference TRBV7-2 and TRBJ1-6): GAGVSQSPSNKVTEKGKDVELRCDPISGHTALYWYRQSLGQGLEFLIYFQGNSAPDKSGLPSDRFSAERTGGSVSTLTIQRTQQEDSAVYLCASSYGQLNSPLHFGNGTRLTVT.

The chain links TRBV5-1 to TRBJ2-2; the D gene is possibly TRBD1 (5 bases). The CDR3 loop spans 16 amino acids. V lost 0 bases to trimming and J lost 0 bases, with 9 bases between them. Per germline, CDR1 SGHRS and CDR2 YFSETQ. CDR3 sequence: CASSLAQGSNTGELFF. In DNA form, the CDR3 reads TGCGCCAGCAGCTTGGCTCAGGGCTCGAACACCGGGGAGCTGTTTTTT.

The V and J genes are TRBV6-1 and TRBJ1-6; 7 positions match TRBD1. From germline, CDR1 is MNHNS and CDR2 SASEGT. The CDR3 extends over 15 amino acids. V trimming: 6 bases; J trimming: 0 bases; junction bases outside the gene matches: 2. The CDR3 region is CASSGQASYNSPLHF. As DNA, the CDR3 is TGTGCCAGCAGCGGACAGGCCTCCTATAATTCACCCCTCCACTTT.

This chain uses TRBV6-6 with TRBJ2-5; maybe TRBD2 (5 bases). The CDR3 totals 14 residues. Germline V gives CDR1 MNHNY, CDR2 SVGAGI (reference sequence). Trimming stripped 5 bases from V and 1 base from J, with 11 bases between. The CDR3 DNA follows: TGTGCCAGCAGTAGTACTAGTACCCAAGAGACCCAGTACTTC. This sequence encodes CASSSTSTQETQYF.

This chain links TRBV29-1 with TRBJ2-5; TRBD2 matches 13 bases. This CDR3 is 14 amino acids long. V was clipped by 7 bases and J by 3 bases; unmatched bases: 5. CDR1 is SQVTM and CDR2 is ANQGSEA in the germline V gene. The CDR3 DNA sequence: TGCAGCGGTCGACTAGCGGGGGGTAAAGAGACCCAGTACTTC. Its translation: CSGRLAGGKETQYF. Supplemented by reference TRBV29-1 and TRBJ2-5, the full variable domain reads SAVISQKPSRDICQRGTSLTIQCQVDSQVTMMFWYRQQPGQSLTLIATANQGSEATYESGFVIDKFPISRPNLTFSTLTVSNMSPEDSSIYLCSGRLAGGKETQYFGPGTRLLVL.

The rearrangement uses TRBV7-9 and TRBJ1-2; 7 bases match TRBD1. The V segment lost 2 bases and the J segment 4 bases; nucleotides outside the gene matches: 7. This CDR3 has 15 amino acids. Germline assignment: CDR1 SEHNR and CDR2 FQNEAQ (reference sequence). CDR3 protein: CASSLSGTETYGYTF. DNA for the CDR3: TGTGCCAGCAGCTTATCCGGGACAGAGACCTATGGCTACACCTTC. Filled out from reference TRBV7-9 and TRBJ1-2, the complete variable domain reads DTGVSQNPRHKITKRGQNVTFRCDPISEHNRLYWYRQTLGQGPEFLTYFQNEAQLEKSRLLSDRFSAERPKGSFSTLEIQRTEQGDSAMYLCASSLSGTETYGYTFGSGTRLTVV.

The J gene is TRBJ2-2, the V gene TRBV7-6; 8 nucleotides match TRBD1. This CDR3 is 15 amino acids long. Trimming removed 1 base from V and 4 bases from J; junction bases left unmatched: 2. The germline gives CDR1 SGHVS, CDR2 FNYEAQ. The chain's CDR3 is CASSLGTGSTGELFF. The CDR3 DNA reads as TGTGCCAGCAGCTTAGGGACAGGGTCCACCGGGGAGCTGTTTTTT.

This chain joins TRBV28 and TRBJ2-5, with 9 bases lining up with TRBD1. Trimming at V came to 2 bases and at J to 5 bases, leaving 6 bases not matched to a gene. Germline V CDR1 and CDR2: MDHEN, SYDVKM. The CDR3 runs 15 residues. The CDR3 spells CASSLPTGGRETQYF. Here the CDR3 DNA reads TGTGCCAGCAGTTTACCCACAGGGGGCCGGGAGACCCAGTACTTC.

The chain links TRBV7-9 to TRBJ1-2; D remains ambiguous. Per germline, CDR1 SEHNR and CDR2 FQNEAQ (reference sequence). V was pared by 5 bases and J by 5 bases, with 9 bases between. The CDR3 consists of 12 residues. CDR3 sequence (DNA): TGTGCCAGCAGCCCCGACACTTATGGCTACACCTTC. Translation gives CASSPDTYGYTF.

The chain couples TRBV2 to TRBJ1-5; D remains ambiguous. Germline CDR1 SNHLY, CDR2 FYNNEI. CDR3 length: 12 amino acids. The V end was cut by 5 bases, the J end by 11 bases, with 13 bases between. DNA of the CDR3: TGTGCCAGCAGTAGAAGACTTACAACCCAGCATTTT. Its protein is CASSRRLTTQHF.

The chain recombines TRBV19 with TRBJ1-6; D remains ambiguous. The V and J ends lost 8 bases and 5 bases respectively, with 10 bases between them. The germline gives CDR1 LNHDA, CDR2 SQIVND (reference sequence). This CDR3 is 13 amino acids long. The CDR3 DNA reads as TGTGCCAGTCGAAGGACTAATAATTCACCCCTCCACTTT. It codes for CASRRTNNSPLHF.

J is TRBJ2-7 and V is TRBV2; a weak D match, TRBD1 (5 bases). This CDR3 spans 14 amino acids. Between the trimmed V and J ends, which lost 0 bases and 7 bases, there was a span of 13 bases. The germline V gene has CDR1 SNHLY and CDR2 FYNNEI. The CDR3 DNA is TGTGCCAGCAGTGAAGCCTCAGGGTTAGGGGAGCAGTACTTC. It yields the protein CASSEASGLGEQYF.

V usage is TRBV6-4 and J usage is TRBJ2-2, with TRBD2 matching over 13 bases. The germline V gene encodes CDR1 MRHNA and CDR2 SNTAGT. The CDR3 runs 17 residues. With V trimmed by 2 bases and J by 5 bases, 5 bases remained unmatched. The CDR3 nucleotides are TGTGCCAGCAGTGACACTAGCGGGGGGGCCGGAACCGGGGAGCTGTTTTTT. It translates to CASSDTSGGAGTGELFF.

This sequence joins TRBV5-1 and TRBJ1-1; D uncertain. CDR3 size: 12 residues. The V end lost 4 bases, the J end lost 3 bases, and 7 bases lay between the germline ends. Germline V CDR1 and CDR2: SGHRS, YFSETQ. CDR3 in DNA: TGCGCCAGCAGCGGGCAGGACACTGAAGCTTTCTTT. It codes for CASSGQDTEAFF.

The J gene is TRBJ2-3, the V gene TRBV9, with 11 bases matching TRBD1. Germline-derived CDR1 and CDR2 are SGDLS and YYNGEE. This CDR3 spans 15 amino acids. The trim removed 3 bases at V and 3 bases at J, leaving 3 bases unmatched. As DNA, the CDR3 is TGTGCCAGCAGCGCAGGACAGGGGGCGACAGATACGCAGTATTTT. This sequence encodes CASSAGQGATDTQYF.

This CDR3 reads CASSLDRLDTGELFF. The DNA of the CDR3 is TGTGCCAGCAGCTTAGATCGACTAGACACCGGGGAGCTGTTTTTT. The chain links TRBV11-2 to TRBJ2-2; D perhaps matches TRBD2 (6 bases). CDR3 length equals 15 residues. The germline V gene encodes CDR1 SGHAT and CDR2 FQNNGV. V lost 0 bases and J 3 bases, leaving 8 bases between the germline ends.

The chain joins TRBV7-9 to TRBJ1-2; 7 nucleotides line up with TRBD1. The CDR3 spans 13 residues. Looked up from germline, CDR1 is SEHNR and CDR2 is FQNEAQ (reference sequence). With V trimmed by 1 base and J by 6 bases, 2 bases remained unmatched. The CDR3 DNA follows: TGTGCCAGCAGCTTAGGACAGGGCAATGGCTACACCTTC. It encodes CASSLGQGNGYTF.